These 18 T cell receptor beta chains originate from one sample sequenced in a study of CD8 T cells in ankylosing spondylitis. One entry per CDR3 protein results from TCRdb running MiXCR on the 5' RACE reads. The data contain 25,000 to 35,000 distinct CDR3 sequences, around 30% of them singletons. Sequenced material: synovial fluid, either unsorted or a sorted T cell fraction (not recorded which). The receptors originated from a male donor with ankylosing spondylitis.

This clonotype showed up just once. The rearrangement uses TRBV12-3 or TRBV12-4 and TRBJ1-5; 7 bases fit TRBD1. V was pared by 6 bases and J by 3 bases, with 14 bases of the junction left unmatched. The CDR3 extends over 17 amino acids. DNA of the CDR3: TGTGCCAGCAGGTTATACCCCCGACAGGGACCCAATCAGCCCCAGCATTTT. Translated, it gives CASRLYPRQGPNQPQHF.

This clonotype was seen many times. This rearrangement joins TRBV7-9 to TRBJ1-4; TRBD1 aligns across 7 bases. The V gene end was trimmed by 5 bases and the J gene end by 0 bases; junction bases not matched to a gene: 9. The CDR3 loop spans 17 amino acids. Germline lookup yields CDR1 SEHNR and CDR2 FQNEAQ (reference sequence). The chain's CDR3 is CASSPLTGAATNEKLFF. The CDR3 coding sequence is TGTGCCAGCAGCCCGCTAACAGGGGCCGCAACTAATGAAAAACTGTTTTTT.

J is TRBJ2-7 and V is TRBV7-2, with 7 bases fitting TRBD2. Unmatched junction bases numbered 9, after V lost 1 base and J lost 6 bases. The CDR3 contains 15 residues. Germline-derived CDR1 and CDR2 are SGHTA and FQGNSA. The CDR3 DNA reads TGTGCCAGCAGCTTAGTATCGGGCGGGAGTCCCGAGCAGTACTTC. Protein product: CASSLVSGGSPEQYF.

This rearrangement joins TRBV12-5 to TRBJ1-1; no clear D gene. The V and J ends lost 1 base and 1 base respectively, with 4 bases between them. This CDR3 has 13 amino acids. CDR1 is LGHNT, CDR2 FRNRAP, per germline. CDR3 nucleotide sequence: TGTGCTAGTGGTTTGGAAGGGAACACTGAAGCTTTCTTT. As protein: CASGLEGNTEAFF.

In this sample, this clonotype turned up a few times. V is TRBV10-3 and J is TRBJ2-7; TRBD2 agrees at 14 bases. This CDR3 is built from 15 residues. Germline V CDR1 and CDR2: ENHRY, SYGVKD. V dropped 6 bases and J dropped 6; count of bases not matched to a gene: 7. The CDR3 DNA sequence: TGTGCCATCAGCTTGGGACTAGCGGGAGATACCGAGCAGTACGTC. Amino acids: CAISLGLAGDTEQYV.

The rearrangement joins TRBV6-1 to TRBJ2-7, with D perhaps being TRBD1 or TRBD2 (5 bases each). This CDR3 contains 14 residues. V was trimmed by 7 bases and J by 0 bases, leaving 13 bases between them. Looked up from germline, CDR1 is MNHNS and CDR2 is SASEGT. The CDR3, as DNA: TGTGCCAGCACCTACGGGGCGCCCTCCTACGAGCAGTACTTC. Translated, it gives CASTYGAPSYEQYF.

This clonotype has only a few counts. The chain recombines TRBV7-9 with TRBJ1-2, with no clear D. The CDR3 covers 12 residues. In germline, CDR1 is SEHNR, CDR2 FQNEAQ (reference sequence). Trimming took off 1 base at V and 5 bases at J, with 5 bases between the two ends. CDR3 region: CASSLGSYGYTF. CDR3 nucleotide sequence: TGTGCCAGCAGCTTAGGGTCATATGGCTACACCTTC.

This clonotype was picked up a small number of times. V and J are TRBV20-1 and TRBJ2-3; no firm D call. Per the germline V gene, CDR1 is DFQATT and CDR2 is SNEGSKA (reference sequence). V lost 4 bases to trimming and J lost 0 bases, with 17 bases between them. This CDR3 contains 16 residues. Here the CDR3 reads CSATGLLLKSTDTQYF. The CDR3 region has the DNA TGCAGTGCTACCGGGTTACTTCTAAAAAGCACAGATACGCAGTATTTT.

This clonotype was counted at least ten times. The genes are TRBV10-3 and TRBJ2-7, with TRBD2 matching over 9 bases. The CDR3 is 16 amino acids. Germline V gene data show CDR1 as ENHRY and CDR2 as SYGVKD. Germline trimming cut 3 bases from V and 0 bases from J; bases unmatched to any gene: 6. The CDR3 bases are TGTGCCATCAGTGATCGCACTAGCGGGTCCTCCTACGAGCAGTACTTC. Amino acids: CAISDRTSGSSYEQYF.

By share, this clonotype ranks as medium-sized (0.01 to 0.1%). The rearrangement links TRBV12-3 or TRBV12-4 to TRBJ2-7; 9 bases match TRBD2. The junction had 6 bases not matched to a gene; V was cut back by 6 bases and J by 0 bases. This CDR3 is 15 amino acids long. CDR3 sequence (DNA): TGTGCCAGCAGCTCTAGCGGGGACAGCTCCTACGAGCAGTACTTC. It is translated as CASSSSGDSSYEQYF.

The rearrangement uses TRBV2 and TRBJ2-3; 7 nucleotides align to TRBD2. The CDR3 runs 12 residues. Germline loops: CDR1 SNHLY, CDR2 FYNNEI. V lost 7 bases and J lost 6; bases outside the gene matches: 4. CDR3 sequence reads: CASTAGDDTQYF. CDR3 DNA: TGTGCCAGCACCGCGGGAGATGATACGCAGTATTTT.

The J gene is TRBJ1-1, the V gene TRBV30; D call uncertain. V gave up 1 base and J gave up 4 bases, with 7 bases separating them. This CDR3 spans 12 amino acids. The germline gives CDR1 GTSNPN, CDR2 SVGIG (reference sequence). The CDR3 is CAWSGAPTEAFF. The CDR3 DNA reads TGTGCCTGGAGTGGAGCCCCCACTGAAGCTTTCTTT. Based on the CDR3 plus reference TRBV30 and TRBJ1-1, the full variable domain is SQTIHQWPATLVQPVGSPLSLECTVEGTSNPNLYWYRQAAGRGLQLLFYSVGIGQISSEVPQNLSASRPQDRQFILSSKKLLLSDSGFYLCAWSGAPTEAFFGQGTRLTVV.

This clonotype appeared many times. J is TRBJ2-1 and V is TRBV7-9; possibly TRBD1 for D (5 bases). The CDR3 has 16 amino acids. V lost 1 base and J lost 8, with 18 bases in between. Germline loops: CDR1 SEHNR, CDR2 FQNEAQ (reference sequence). In nucleotides, the CDR3 is TGTGCCAGCAGCTTAGAACAGTCCCGCAGGGCCTATGAGCAGTTCTTC. Its protein product is CASSLEQSRRAYEQFF.

The chain joins TRBV10-1 to TRBJ2-7; 12 bases match TRBD2. This CDR3 region has 16 residues. Losses at the gene ends were 2 bases for V and 6 bases for J; bases not matched to a gene: 8. The V gene's germline CDR1 is WNHNN and CDR2 SYGVQD (reference sequence). CDR3 in amino acids: CASSEGLAGLRGEQYF. CDR3 DNA sequence: TGCGCCAGCAGTGAGGGACTAGCGGGGCTTCGGGGCGAGCAGTACTTC.

The genes are TRBV5-6 and TRBJ2-5; TRBD1 is a possible D gene (6 bases). Trimming took 3 bases from V and 5 from J, leaving 14 bases between them. Per germline, CDR1 SGHDT and CDR2 YYEEEE. The CDR3 spans 14 residues. CDR3 sequence reads: CASSWDKEWETQYF. The CDR3 DNA is TGTGCCAGCAGCTGGGACAAGGAGTGGGAGACCCAGTACTTC.

This clonotype was counted only a few times. The DNA of the CDR3 is TGTGCCAGCAGTGAAGACGGCGCGGGGGTCGTCCTGACTTTC. It specifies CASSEDGAGVVLTF. This rearrangement joins TRBV6-1 to TRBJ2-6; TRBD2 aligns across 7 bases. Germline CDR1 and CDR2: MNHNS and SASEGT. There are 14 residues in the CDR3. Germline trimming cut 1 base from V and 12 bases from J; bases unmatched to any gene: 6.

This sequence joins TRBV6-1 and TRBJ1-1; no firm D call. Trimming stripped 2 bases from V and 1 base from J, with 8 bases between. Germline CDR1 reads MNHNS; CDR2 reads SASEGT. The CDR3 contains 14 residues. DNA for the CDR3: TGTGCCAGCAGTGAACAGGCAGAGAACACTGAAGCTTTCTTT. It yields the protein CASSEQAENTEAFF.

This clonotype was seen at least ten times. V is TRBV12-2 and J is TRBJ1-2. TRBV12-2 is annotated as a pseudogene. The length of the CDR3 is 13 residues. The CDR3 sequence is CASRYSMRDGYTF. The CDR3, as DNA: TGTGCAAGTCGCTATTCTATGAGGGATGGCTACACCTTC.